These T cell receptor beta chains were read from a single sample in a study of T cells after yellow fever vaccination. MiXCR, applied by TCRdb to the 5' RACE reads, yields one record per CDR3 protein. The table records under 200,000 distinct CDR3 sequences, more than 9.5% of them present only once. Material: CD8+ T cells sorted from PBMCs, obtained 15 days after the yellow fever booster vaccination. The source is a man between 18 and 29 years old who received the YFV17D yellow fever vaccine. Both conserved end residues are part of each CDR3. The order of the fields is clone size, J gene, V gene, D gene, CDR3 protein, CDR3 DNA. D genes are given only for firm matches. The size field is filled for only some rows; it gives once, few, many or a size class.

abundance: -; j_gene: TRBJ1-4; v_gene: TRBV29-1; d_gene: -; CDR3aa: CSVVIGVDEKLFF; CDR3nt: TGCAGCGTTGTAATAGGGGTCGACGAAAAACTGTTTTTT
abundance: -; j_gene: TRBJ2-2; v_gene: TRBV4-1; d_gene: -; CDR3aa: CASRSRSGNTGELFF; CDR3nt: TGCGCCAGCCGCAGCCGGAGCGGAAACACCGGGGAGCTGTTTTTT
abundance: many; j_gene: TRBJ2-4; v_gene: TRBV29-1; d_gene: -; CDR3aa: CSVFAFGENIQYF; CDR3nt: TGCAGCGTCTTCGCCTTCGGCGAAAACATTCAGTACTTC
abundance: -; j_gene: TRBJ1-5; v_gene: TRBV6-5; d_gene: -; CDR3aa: CASSYFQGPNQPQHF; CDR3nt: TGTGCCAGCAGTTACTTCCAGGGACCCAATCAGCCCCAGCATTTT
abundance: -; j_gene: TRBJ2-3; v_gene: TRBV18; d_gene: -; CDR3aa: CASSPGAVGTDTQYF; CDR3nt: TGTGCCAGCTCACCGGGTGCGGTGGGCACAGATACGCAGTATTTT
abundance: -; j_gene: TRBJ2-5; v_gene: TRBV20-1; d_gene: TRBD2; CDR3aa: CSAVPEVAGELETQYF; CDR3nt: TGCAGTGCTGTTCCCGAGGTAGCGGGGGAGTTGGAGACCCAGTACTTC
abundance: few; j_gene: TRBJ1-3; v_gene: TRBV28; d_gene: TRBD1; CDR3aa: CASSDFTGTGSRVGNTIYF; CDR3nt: TGTGCCAGCAGCGATTTCACCGGGACAGGGTCAAGGGTAGGAAACACCATATATTTT
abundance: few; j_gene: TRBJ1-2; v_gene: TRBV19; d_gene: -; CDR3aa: CASSIDRLANYGYTF; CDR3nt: TGTGCCAGTAGTATCGACAGGCTGGCTAACTATGGCTACACCTTC
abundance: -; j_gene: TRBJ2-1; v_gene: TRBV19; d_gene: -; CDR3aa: CASSGGPSYNEQFF; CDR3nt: TGTGCCAGCTCCGGGGGGCCCTCCTACAATGAGCAGTTCTTC
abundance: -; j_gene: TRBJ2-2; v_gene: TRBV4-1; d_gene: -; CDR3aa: CASSQAEGNIDGELFF; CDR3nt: TGCGCCAGCAGCCAAGCGGAGGGAAATATTGACGGGGAGCTGTTTTTT
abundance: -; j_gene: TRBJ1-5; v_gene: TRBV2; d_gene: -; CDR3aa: CASSGPDSNQPQHF; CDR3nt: TGTGCCAGCAGTGGACCTGATAGCAATCAGCCCCAGCATTTT
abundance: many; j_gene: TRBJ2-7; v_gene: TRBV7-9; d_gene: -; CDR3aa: CASSLAGPSSYEQYF; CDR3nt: TGTGCCAGCAGCTTAGCAGGGCCCTCCTCCTACGAGCAGTACTTC
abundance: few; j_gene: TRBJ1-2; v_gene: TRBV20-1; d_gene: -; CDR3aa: CSARDNSINYGYTF; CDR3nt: TGCAGTGCTAGAGATAACAGCATTAACTATGGCTACACCTTC
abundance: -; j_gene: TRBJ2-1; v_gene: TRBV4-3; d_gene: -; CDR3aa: CASSQDGVSSYNEQFF; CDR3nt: TGCGCCAGCAGCCAAGATGGGGTAAGCTCCTACAATGAGCAGTTCTTC
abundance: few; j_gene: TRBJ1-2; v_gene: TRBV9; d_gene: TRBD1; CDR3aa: CASSVAGQGARGYTF; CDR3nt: TGTGCCAGCAGCGTAGCTGGACAGGGGGCGCGGGGCTACACCTTC
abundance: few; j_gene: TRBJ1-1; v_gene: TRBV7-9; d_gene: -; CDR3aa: CASSPATEAFF; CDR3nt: TGTGCCAGCAGCCCAGCCACTGAAGCTTTCTTT